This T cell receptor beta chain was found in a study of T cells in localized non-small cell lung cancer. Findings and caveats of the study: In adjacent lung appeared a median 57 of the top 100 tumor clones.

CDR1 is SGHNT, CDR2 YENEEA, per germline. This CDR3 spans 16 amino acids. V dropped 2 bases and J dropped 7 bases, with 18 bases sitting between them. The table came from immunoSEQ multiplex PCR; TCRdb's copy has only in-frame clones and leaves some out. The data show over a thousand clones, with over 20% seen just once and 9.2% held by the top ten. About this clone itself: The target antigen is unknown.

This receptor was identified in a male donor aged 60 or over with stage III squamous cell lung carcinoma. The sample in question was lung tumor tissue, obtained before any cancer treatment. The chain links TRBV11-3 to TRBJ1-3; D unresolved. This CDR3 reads CASSLSLVGAKNTIYF. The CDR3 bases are TGTGCCAGCAGCTTATCCCTTGTGGGCGCGAAGAACACCATATATTTT.